This TCR beta chain was sequenced in a study of T cell repertoires in cytomegalovirus infection. Whole-study results and caveats: Ex vivo, HLA-C-restricted CMV-specific TCR beta clonotypes prevailed over the rest of the response.

The CDR3 has 16 amino acids. With V trimmed by 5 bases and J by 4 bases, 8 bases remained unmatched. Germline loops: CDR1 SGHDN, CDR2 FVKESK. TCRdb fed the reads into MiXCR, producing one record per CDR3 protein. The table has 480,000 or so distinct CDR3 sequences, approximately 11% seen once. This clonotype showed up many times. Its antigen is currently unknown. This clonotype was obtained from a human donor in good health (CMV status not recorded). Some clones in this sample may be carry-over from other donors' samples. The source material was PBMCs. This chain joins TRBV14 and TRBJ2-5; 12 bases are a match to TRBD1. CDR3 protein: CASSETGTGGGETQYF. The DNA for the CDR3 is TGTGCCAGCAGCGAGACCGGGACAGGGGGCGGAGAGACCCAGTACTTC.